This TCR beta chain was sequenced during a study of cytomegalovirus exposure and HLA in healthy donors. PCR was performed using 60 Vbeta and 13 Jbeta primers. Here immunoSEQ multiplex PCR was the method, and the copy in TCRdb shows in-frame clones only, minus some. Reported are approximately 110,000 clones; the ten largest clones contain roughly 1%. The CDR3 is made up of 13 amino acids. Trimming shortened V by 7 bases and J by 1 base, and 10 bases separated the two germline ends. The chain carries TRBV23-1 and TRBJ2-5; a possible D gene is TRBD2 (6 bases). TRBV23-1 qualifies as an ORF whose function is uncertain. This TCR came from a man between 18 and 29 years old in good health and CMV-seronegative. The material sequenced was PBMCs. The chain's CDR3 is CASIPGGQETQYF. CDR3 DNA sequence: TGCGCCAGCATCCCCGGGGGCCAAGAGACCCAGTACTTC.